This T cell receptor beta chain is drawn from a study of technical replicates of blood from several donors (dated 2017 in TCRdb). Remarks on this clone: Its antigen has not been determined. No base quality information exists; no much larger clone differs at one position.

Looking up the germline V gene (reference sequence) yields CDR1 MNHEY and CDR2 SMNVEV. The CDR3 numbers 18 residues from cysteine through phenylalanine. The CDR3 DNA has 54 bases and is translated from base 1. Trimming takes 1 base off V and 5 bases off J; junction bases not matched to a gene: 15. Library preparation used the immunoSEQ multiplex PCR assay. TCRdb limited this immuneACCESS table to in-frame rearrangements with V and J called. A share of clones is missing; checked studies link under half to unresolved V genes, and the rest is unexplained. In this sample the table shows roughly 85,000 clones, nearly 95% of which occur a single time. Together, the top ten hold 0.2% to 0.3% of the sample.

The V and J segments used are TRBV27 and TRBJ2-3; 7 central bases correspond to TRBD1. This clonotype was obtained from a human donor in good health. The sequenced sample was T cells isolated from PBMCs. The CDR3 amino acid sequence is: CASSLYLATGVFGDTQYF. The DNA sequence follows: TGTGCCAGCAGTTTATACCTAGCTACAGGGGTGTTCGGAGATACGCAGTATTTT.